This T cell receptor (beta chain) originates from a study of OX40 agonist ivuxolimab in advanced cancers. Findings and caveats of the study: Some patients who did not respond also had low normalized T-cell clonal expansion. The expanded peripheral T cells' antigen specificity was not determined.

The CDR3 consists of 14 residues. The V gene end was trimmed by 4 bases and the J gene end by 4 bases; junction bases not matched to a gene: 3. CDR1 and CDR2 from the germline V gene are SGHDT and YYEEEE. Remarks on this clone: Its antigen is unknown.

Sequencing used immunoSEQ multiplex PCR; TCRdb keeps in-frame clones, though not all of them. The data contain about 50,000 clones, 80% to 90% of them singletons. The sequence was collected from an adult with an advanced solid tumor such as melanoma, head and neck, liver or kidney cancer. The material was CD4+ or CD8+ T cells sorted from blood, obtained in a trial of the OX40 agonist ivuxolimab. The J gene is TRBJ2-3, the V gene TRBV5-6; 10 nucleotides align to TRBD1. CDR3: CASSEGTGADTQYF. As DNA, the CDR3 is TGTGCCAGCAGCGAGGGGACAGGGGCAGATACGCAGTATTTT.